This TCR beta chain was sequenced in a study of blood T cell repertoires in COVID-19. This clone occurred once. CDR1 is SGHNT, CDR2 YYREEE, per germline (reference sequence). The germline V and J ends were trimmed by 4 bases and 5 bases, with 18 bases remaining between them. CDR3 length equals 15 residues. Libraries were prepared by immunoSEQ multiplex PCR; TCRdb keeps only in-frame clonotypes and omits some of them. Among approximately 260,000 clones listed, approximately 89% were seen once. This chain joins TRBV5-4 and TRBJ2-5; D perhaps matches TRBD2 (6 bases). Sequenced sample: PBMCs or T cells enriched from blood (not recorded which). The clonotype comes from a woman aged 60-75 years who had recovered from COVID-19. The CDR3 DNA reads as TGTGCCAGCAGCGCCGGCGGGACGACCTCGGAGACCCAGTACTTC. Amino acid sequence: CASSAGGTTSETQYF.